One sample yielded the 8 T cell receptor beta chains listed below, sequenced in a study of blood T cell repertoires in COVID-19. Data came from immunoSEQ multiplex PCR; TCRdb stores just in-frame clones and leaves some out. Of over 350,000 clones in the sample, over 75% were seen once. The sample comprised PBMCs or T cells enriched from blood (not recorded which). These receptors were obtained from a woman in her 30s with acute COVID-19.

This clone occurred once. Likely a read error: the CDR3 ends without its conserved phenylalanine or tryptophan. The chain uses TRBV5-6 and TRBJ1-1, with TRBD1 matching 7 bases. Germline CDR1 and CDR2: SGHDT and YYEEEE. Trimming removed 0 bases from V and 8 bases from J; junction bases left unmatched: 4. The CDR3 has 13 residues. The CDR3 spells CASSLVGTAEAFL. The CDR3 DNA follows: TGTGCCAGCAGCTTGGTAGGGACAGCCGAAGCTTTCCTT.

This clone came up once. The V gene is TRBV14, the J gene TRBJ2-5; 10 bases are a match to TRBD2. V dropped 6 bases and J dropped 5; count of bases not matched to a gene: 6. CDR3 length equals 14 residues. Germline values: CDR1 SGHDN, CDR2 FVKESK. The CDR3 nucleotides read TGTGCCAGCAGTCGGCTAGCGGGGGCTGAGACCCAGTACTTC. Its translation: CASSRLAGAETQYF.

CDR3 sequence: CASSHRDRKSYEQYF. CDR3 in DNA: TGTGCCAGCAGCCATCGGGACAGGAAATCCTACGAGCAGTACTTC. The genes are TRBV7-9 and TRBJ2-7; the match to TRBD1 covers 8 bases. CDR1 is SEHNR and CDR2 is FQNEAQ in the germline V gene (reference sequence). Germline trimming cut 5 bases from V and 1 base from J; bases unmatched to any gene: 7. CDR3 length equals 15 residues.

The chain carries TRBV5-1 and TRBJ2-7, with 10 positions matching TRBD1. Germline CDR1 reads SGHRS; CDR2 reads YFSETQ. V shed 5 bases and J 6 bases; nucleotides not matched to a gene: 8. The length of the CDR3 is 14 residues. The CDR3 bases are TGCGCCAGCAGGCCGGGACAGGGGCAGTCCGAGCAGTACTTC. It yields the protein CASRPGQGQSEQYF.

This clone has just one count. This chain links TRBV2 with TRBJ2-7; D unclear. The V gene's germline CDR1 is SNHLY and CDR2 FYNNEI. V lost 6 bases to trimming and J lost 2 bases, with 5 bases between them. This CDR3 contains 11 residues. The CDR3 loop is CASRLAYEQYF. The CDR3 coding sequence is TGTGCCAGCAGGTTAGCCTACGAGCAGTACTTC.

The rearrangement joins TRBV7-2 to TRBJ2-5, with 9 nucleotides matching TRBD1. Germline-derived CDR1 and CDR2 are SGHTA and FQGNSA. This CDR3 has 15 residues. The V and J ends lost 5 bases and 5 bases, in that order; junction bases with no gene match: 9. CDR3 coding DNA: TGTGCCAGCAGCCGCCGGGACAGGGTAGAGGAGACCCAGTACTTC. Residues: CASSRRDRVEETQYF.

The V gene is TRBV27, the J gene TRBJ2-3, with TRBD2 matching over 10 bases. V lost 9 bases and J lost 2; bases outside the gene matches: 23. This CDR3 is built from 20 residues. Germline loops: CDR1 MNHEY, CDR2 SMNVEV (reference sequence). The CDR3 spells CARKMGQVSLAGENTDTQYF. The DNA for the CDR3 is TGTGCCAGAAAAATGGGACAGGTTAGCCTAGCGGGGGAGAACACAGATACGCAGTATTTT.

The V and J genes are TRBV5-6 and TRBJ2-7; possible D gene TRBD1, 8 bases. CDR1 is SGHDT and CDR2 is YYEEEE in the germline V gene. Trimming took off 1 base at V and 3 bases at J, with 11 bases between the two ends. This CDR3 is 14 amino acids long. The CDR3 protein is CASSLYRGGYEQYF. CDR3 DNA sequence: TGTGCCAGCAGCTTGTACAGGGGGGGCTACGAGCAGTACTTC.